The TCR beta chain under discussion was sequenced for a study of resident and recirculating memory T cells in vitiligo. About the research overall: Genomic DNA was extracted from whole homogenized samples, with no cell sorting. Overall study findings and caveats: Sequences differed between biopsy sites and patients, suggesting private specificity. No unique dominant TCR clone was found in vitiligo lesions.

Stability required unchanged lesions during the previous 6 months. The table lists this clone with a few counts. Its antigen is currently unknown. The CDR3 length is 13 residues. Trimming took 3 bases from V and 5 from J; bases not matched to a gene: 4. Germline V lookup: CDR1 SGDLS, CDR2 YYNGEE. The data were produced by immunoSEQ multiplex PCR, yet TCRdb's version contains in-frame clones alone and is incomplete. The table records 40,000 to 45,000 clones, around nine tenths of them present only once. The chain joins TRBV9 to TRBJ2-7; 8 bases fit TRBD1. The sequencing sample was made of blood. The clonotype was recovered from a male donor with vitiligo. DNA of the CDR3: TGTGCCAGCAGCGCCGGGACAGGCGACGAGCAGTACTTC. Its protein product is CASSAGTGDEQYF.